This TCR beta chain was identified in a study of somatic mutations in cytotoxic T cells in rheumatoid arthritis. Only in-frame clones appear in the TCRdb table, and some are missing; sequencing was by immunoSEQ multiplex PCR. The table records around 15,000 clones, over 70% of them present only once. CDR1 SGHNT and CDR2 YENEEA come from the germline V gene. With V trimmed by 2 bases and J by 3 bases, 7 bases remained unmatched. The CDR3 length is 15 residues. Whole-study findings and limits: The study found that the largest CD8+ clone exceeded 20% of CD8+ cells in about an eighth of the roughly 65 patients. Nobody adjusted the slight TRBV07 underrepresentation in rheumatoid arthritis patients for multiple comparisons. Rising age went with increasing CD8+ clonality in rheumatoid arthritis patients; healthy controls showed no such increase.

In the case of this clone: The antigen is undetermined.

Positive magnetic bead selection was used to isolate CD4+ and CD8+ cells; purity was checked by flow cytometry. Sample: CD8+ T cells sorted from blood. This chain joins TRBV11-3 and TRBJ2-7, with 7 bases matching TRBD1. The sequence came from an adult with rheumatoid arthritis. The CDR3 DNA is TGTGCCAGCAGCTTATACGCAGGGGGAAGCTACGAGCAGTACTTC. Residues: CASSLYAGGSYEQYF.